This note documents a single T cell receptor beta chain sequence. These data come from a study of control samples from healthy donors and cancer patients. Generated by immunoSEQ multiplex PCR, the TCRdb table keeps only in-frame clones and is missing some. Of about 160,000 clones detected, about 95% appear once; the ten largest clones hold around 15%. Sequenced material: PBMCs. The clonotype was recovered from a man aged 60 to 75 with colorectal cancer.

The chain's CDR3 is CASSTRQGSEKLFF. As DNA, the CDR3 is TGTGCCAGCAGCACCCGACAGGGGTCCGAAAAACTGTTTTTT. The chain employs TRBV7-2 and TRBJ1-4; 8 bases fit TRBD1. V was clipped by 5 bases and J by 8 bases; unmatched bases: 7. Germline V CDR1 and CDR2: SGHTA, FQGNSA. The CDR3 totals 14 residues.